These 21 T cell receptor beta chains were all obtained from the same sample, sequenced in a study of blood T cell repertoires in COVID-19. The protocol was immunoSEQ multiplex PCR, while the TCRdb copy is restricted to in-frame clones and leaves out a portion. The sample lists 360,000 or so clones, about 90% seen once, with about 3% in the top ten. Sequences were obtained from PBMCs or T cells enriched from blood (not recorded which). The receptors were gathered from a woman aged 25 to 39 who had recovered from COVID-19.

This clone was counted a single time. The chain recombines TRBV18 with TRBJ2-3; D is ambiguous. In germline, CDR1 is KGHSH, CDR2 LQKENI. V lost 4 bases and J 4 bases, leaving 21 bases between the germline ends. The CDR3 contains 17 residues. CDR3 nucleotide sequence: TGTGCCAGCTCACTCTCGGTCCCCTCGCCCGCGTCAGATACGCAGTATTTT. Encoded protein: CASSLSVPSPASDTQYF.

The rearrangement links TRBV2 to TRBJ1-1, with D perhaps TRBD1 (5 bases). The CDR3 sequence is 14 residues long. V was cut by 3 bases and J by 3 bases, with 11 bases left in between. Germline V gene data show CDR1 as SNHLY and CDR2 as FYNNEI. The CDR3 bases are TGTGCCAGCAGTGACGAGGGGAGGGACACTGAAGCTTTCTTT. Encoded protein: CASSDEGRDTEAFF.

Of note for this clone: Sequence at one end of the junction differs from germline and may be a read error. The V and J genes are TRBV19 and TRBJ2-1, with 11 bases matching TRBD2. The CDR3 is made up of 17 amino acids. The germline V gene has CDR1 LNHDA and CDR2 SQIVND (reference sequence). The CDR3 region is CASSIIPTSGSYHEQFF. CDR3 in DNA: TGTGCCAGTAGTATAATCCCCACTAGCGGGAGCTACCATGAGCAGTTCTTC.

CDR3 sequence reads: CASSQDHSKGAMNIQYF. For the CDR3, the DNA is TGTGCCAGCAGCCAAGATCATAGTAAGGGGGCGATGAACATTCAGTACTTC. The rearrangement uses TRBV3-1 (or the pseudogene TRBV3-2) and TRBJ2-4; 7 bases match TRBD1. The CDR3 is 17 amino acids. The trim removed 0 bases at V and 7 bases at J, leaving 12 bases unmatched. Germline loops: CDR1 LGHDT, CDR2 YNNKEL (reference sequence).

This clone was recorded once. The V and J genes are TRBV6-5 and TRBJ2-5; maybe TRBD2 (6 bases). Germline V gene data show CDR1 as MNHEY and CDR2 as SVGAGI. Trimming left V 2 bases short and J 2 bases short, with 6 bases between. CDR3 length: 13 amino acids. The CDR3 DNA is TGTGCCAGCAGTTACAGCGGGCAAGAGACCCAGTACTTC. This encodes CASSYSGQETQYF.

The chain joins TRBV30 to TRBJ1-1, with D tentatively TRBD1 (6 bases). The V end was cut by 1 base, the J end by 4 bases, with 10 bases between. Germline V lookup: CDR1 GTSNPN, CDR2 SVGIG (reference sequence). The CDR3 contains 13 residues. This chain's CDR3 is CAWSAGQTTEAFF. CDR3 in DNA: TGTGCCTGGAGTGCCGGACAGACCACTGAAGCTTTCTTT.

The chain is built from TRBV6-5 and TRBJ1-2, with D unresolved. Per germline, CDR1 MNHEY and CDR2 SVGAGI. The CDR3 has 15 amino acids. V lost 7 bases, J lost 3 bases, and 18 bases lay in between. CDR3 DNA: TGTGCCAGCAACCCACTTAGCGATGGAGACTATGGCTACACCTTC. Translation gives CASNPLSDGDYGYTF.

The chain has TRBV4-1 and TRBJ1-5, with 7 positions matching TRBD1. Germline CDR1 reads MGHRA; CDR2 reads YSYEKL. The CDR3 runs 15 residues. Unmatched junction bases numbered 4, after V lost 3 bases and J lost 2 bases. The CDR3 nucleotides are TGCGCCAGCAGCCAGCATGACAGGGGCAATCAGCCCCAGCATTTT. Protein product: CASSQHDRGNQPQHF.

The chain carries TRBV5-1 and TRBJ1-1; D gene ambiguous. There are 14 residues in the CDR3. Germline V gene lookup returns CDR1 SGHRS and CDR2 YFSETQ. V was trimmed by 0 bases and J by 0 bases, leaving 6 bases between them. CDR3 residues: CASSLAYLNTEAFF. The CDR3 nucleotides read TGCGCCAGCAGCTTGGCCTACCTGAACACTGAAGCTTTCTTT. Full variable domain (remainder filled in from reference TRBV5-1 and TRBJ1-1): KAGVTQTPRYLIKTRGQQVTLSCSPISGHRSVSWYQQTPGQGLQFLFEYFSETQRNKGNFPGRFSGRQFSNSRSEMNVSTLELGDSALYLCASSLAYLNTEAFFGQGTRLTVV.

V is TRBV20-1 and J is TRBJ2-3; 7 bases map to TRBD2. The length of the CDR3 is 17 residues. CDR1 is DFQATT, CDR2 SNEGSKA, per germline (reference sequence). V lost 3 bases and J lost 4; bases outside the gene matches: 16. The CDR3 protein is CSASGPKRLAHADTQYF. The CDR3, as DNA: TGCAGTGCTAGTGGCCCCAAGCGACTAGCTCACGCAGATACGCAGTATTTT.

The V call is TRBV9, the J call TRBJ2-7, with D possibly TRBD1 on 6 matching bases. The V end was cut by 0 bases, the J end by 0 bases, with 7 bases between. There are 14 residues in the CDR3. Germline V CDR1 and CDR2: SGDLS, YYNGEE. DNA of the CDR3: TGTGCCAGCAGCGTAGAACAGGGCTCCTACGAGCAGTACTTC. Translated, it gives CASSVEQGSYEQYF.

The chain recombines TRBV6-5 with TRBJ2-5; the D gene is possibly TRBD1 (6 bases). Trimming shortened V by 4 bases and J by 1 base, and 13 bases separated the two germline ends. CDR3 length: 15 residues. Per germline, CDR1 MNHEY and CDR2 SVGAGI. The CDR3 nucleotides are TGTGCCAGCAGTTCCTTACAGGGCCCCCAAGAGACCCAGTACTTC. Encoded protein: CASSSLQGPQETQYF.

This chain uses TRBV29-1 with TRBJ2-1; maybe TRBD2 (5 bases). Trimming pared 0 bases from V and 0 bases from J, leaving 12 bases between. The CDR3 consists of 16 residues. CDR1 SQVTM and CDR2 ANQGSEA come from the germline V gene. For the CDR3, the DNA is TGCAGCGTTGAAGATGGGCGGGCGAGCTCCTACAATGAGCAGTTCTTC. Translation: CSVEDGRASSYNEQFF.

The rearrangement uses TRBV5-1 and TRBJ1-2; unclear D gene. CDR3 length: 13 residues. V was clipped by 0 bases and J by 7 bases, with 10 bases between them. Germline V gives CDR1 SGHRS, CDR2 YFSETQ. The CDR3 region is CASSLAGSTGYTF. Here the CDR3 DNA reads TGCGCCAGCAGCTTGGCGGGGTCAACTGGCTACACCTTC.

This clone was seen a few times. The chain combines TRBV6-2 or TRBV6-3 with TRBJ1-1; D call uncertain. CDR3 size: 12 residues. Looked up from germline, CDR1 is MNHEY and CDR2 is SVGEGT. V shed 6 bases and J shed 14 bases, with 19 bases lying between them. The CDR3 loop is CASSDSSGLPFF. DNA for the CDR3: TGTGCCAGCAGCGACTCATCTGGACTGCCGTTCTTT.

The chain carries TRBV24-1 and TRBJ2-1; D perhaps matches TRBD1 (6 bases). The CDR3 consists of 16 residues. Germline values: CDR1 KGHDR, CDR2 SFDVKD. V shed 3 bases and J shed 2 bases, with 13 bases lying between them. CDR3 bases: TGTGCCACCAGTGATACGGGACACGACCCCTACAATGAGCAGTTCTTC. This translates into CATSDTGHDPYNEQFF.

The CDR3 bases are TGTGCCAGTAGGCTTTTGGGGCATGGCTACACCTTC. Protein: CASRLLGHGYTF. This rearrangement joins TRBV19 to TRBJ1-2; D is perhaps TRBD1 (5 bases). V shed 6 bases and J shed 6 bases, with 11 bases lying between them. Germline CDR1 LNHDA, CDR2 SQIVND (reference sequence). The CDR3 runs 12 residues. The variable domain in full, completed from reference TRBV19 and TRBJ1-2, reads DGGITQSPKYLFRKEGQNVTLSCEQNLNHDAMYWYRQDPGQGLRLIYYSQIVNDFQKGDIAEGYSVSREKKESFPLTVTSAQKNPTAFYLCASRLLGHGYTFGSGTRLTVV.

This clone was counted a few times. V gene TRBV28 combines with J gene TRBJ1-2; TRBD1 agrees at 10 bases. Germline-derived CDR1 and CDR2 are MDHEN and SYDVKM. The CDR3 runs to 15 residues. After removal of 4 bases from V and 5 bases from J, the junction contained 7 bases not matched to a gene. The DNA of the CDR3 is TGTGCCAGCAGTTCGGGACAGGGGATTTGGTATGGCTACACCTTC. This gives the protein CASSSGQGIWYGYTF.

This chain uses TRBV19 with TRBJ2-1, with D possibly TRBD2 on 5 matching bases. Trimming shortened V by 5 bases and J by 0 bases, and 11 bases separated the two germline ends. The germline gives CDR1 LNHDA, CDR2 SQIVND (reference sequence). The CDR3 totals 15 residues. The CDR3 is CASSGSAVSYNEQFF. DNA of the CDR3: TGTGCCAGTAGTGGCTCAGCGGTCTCCTACAATGAGCAGTTCTTC.

V gene TRBV9 combines with J gene TRBJ2-7; 7 positions match TRBD2. V lost 0 bases to trimming and J lost 6 bases; unmatched junction nucleotides: 12. From germline, CDR1 is SGDLS and CDR2 YYNGEE. This CDR3 comprises 16 residues. The CDR3: CASSVGLAERFGEQYF. The CDR3 coding sequence is TGTGCCAGCAGCGTAGGGCTAGCGGAGAGGTTTGGCGAGCAGTACTTC.

This clone was seen a single time. This rearrangement joins TRBV21-1 to TRBJ1-4; no check of the table's D call, TRBD1, against the DNA was made. TRBV21-1 is described as a pseudogene. The CDR3 spans 14 residues. CDR3 protein: CASIDDRGGEKLFF. The CDR3 DNA is TGTGCCAGCATAGACGACAGGGGGGGCGAAAAACTGTTTTTT.